This T cell receptor beta chain was profiled in a study of CD8+ T cells in alopecia areata. Study conclusions and caveats: In patients, TCRs were shared less clearly than in mice, and HLA may possibly be involved.

Researchers picked out CD4+ and CD8+ T cells from PBMCs by sorting. Unmatched junction bases numbered 10, after V lost 7 bases and J lost 5 bases. Per the germline V gene, CDR1 is SQVTM and CDR2 is ANQGSEA. This CDR3 is 16 amino acids long. A note on this clone: What it binds is unknown.

It was cDNA, reverse transcribed from extracted RNA, that served as the sequencing template. Method: immunoSEQ multiplex PCR; TCRdb's copy keeps in-frame clones and lacks some. The sample holds approximately 89,000 clones; roughly half are singletons and the top ten take 5.7%. Sequenced: NKG2D-high CD8+ T cells sorted from blood. The V and J genes are TRBV29-1 and TRBJ2-2; 13 bases fit TRBD2. The receptor was isolated from a human donor with alopecia areata. The DNA for the CDR3 is TGCAGCGGGTATGGACTAGCGGGAGTTGGAACCGGGGAGCTGTTTTTT. Residues: CSGYGLAGVGTGELFF.